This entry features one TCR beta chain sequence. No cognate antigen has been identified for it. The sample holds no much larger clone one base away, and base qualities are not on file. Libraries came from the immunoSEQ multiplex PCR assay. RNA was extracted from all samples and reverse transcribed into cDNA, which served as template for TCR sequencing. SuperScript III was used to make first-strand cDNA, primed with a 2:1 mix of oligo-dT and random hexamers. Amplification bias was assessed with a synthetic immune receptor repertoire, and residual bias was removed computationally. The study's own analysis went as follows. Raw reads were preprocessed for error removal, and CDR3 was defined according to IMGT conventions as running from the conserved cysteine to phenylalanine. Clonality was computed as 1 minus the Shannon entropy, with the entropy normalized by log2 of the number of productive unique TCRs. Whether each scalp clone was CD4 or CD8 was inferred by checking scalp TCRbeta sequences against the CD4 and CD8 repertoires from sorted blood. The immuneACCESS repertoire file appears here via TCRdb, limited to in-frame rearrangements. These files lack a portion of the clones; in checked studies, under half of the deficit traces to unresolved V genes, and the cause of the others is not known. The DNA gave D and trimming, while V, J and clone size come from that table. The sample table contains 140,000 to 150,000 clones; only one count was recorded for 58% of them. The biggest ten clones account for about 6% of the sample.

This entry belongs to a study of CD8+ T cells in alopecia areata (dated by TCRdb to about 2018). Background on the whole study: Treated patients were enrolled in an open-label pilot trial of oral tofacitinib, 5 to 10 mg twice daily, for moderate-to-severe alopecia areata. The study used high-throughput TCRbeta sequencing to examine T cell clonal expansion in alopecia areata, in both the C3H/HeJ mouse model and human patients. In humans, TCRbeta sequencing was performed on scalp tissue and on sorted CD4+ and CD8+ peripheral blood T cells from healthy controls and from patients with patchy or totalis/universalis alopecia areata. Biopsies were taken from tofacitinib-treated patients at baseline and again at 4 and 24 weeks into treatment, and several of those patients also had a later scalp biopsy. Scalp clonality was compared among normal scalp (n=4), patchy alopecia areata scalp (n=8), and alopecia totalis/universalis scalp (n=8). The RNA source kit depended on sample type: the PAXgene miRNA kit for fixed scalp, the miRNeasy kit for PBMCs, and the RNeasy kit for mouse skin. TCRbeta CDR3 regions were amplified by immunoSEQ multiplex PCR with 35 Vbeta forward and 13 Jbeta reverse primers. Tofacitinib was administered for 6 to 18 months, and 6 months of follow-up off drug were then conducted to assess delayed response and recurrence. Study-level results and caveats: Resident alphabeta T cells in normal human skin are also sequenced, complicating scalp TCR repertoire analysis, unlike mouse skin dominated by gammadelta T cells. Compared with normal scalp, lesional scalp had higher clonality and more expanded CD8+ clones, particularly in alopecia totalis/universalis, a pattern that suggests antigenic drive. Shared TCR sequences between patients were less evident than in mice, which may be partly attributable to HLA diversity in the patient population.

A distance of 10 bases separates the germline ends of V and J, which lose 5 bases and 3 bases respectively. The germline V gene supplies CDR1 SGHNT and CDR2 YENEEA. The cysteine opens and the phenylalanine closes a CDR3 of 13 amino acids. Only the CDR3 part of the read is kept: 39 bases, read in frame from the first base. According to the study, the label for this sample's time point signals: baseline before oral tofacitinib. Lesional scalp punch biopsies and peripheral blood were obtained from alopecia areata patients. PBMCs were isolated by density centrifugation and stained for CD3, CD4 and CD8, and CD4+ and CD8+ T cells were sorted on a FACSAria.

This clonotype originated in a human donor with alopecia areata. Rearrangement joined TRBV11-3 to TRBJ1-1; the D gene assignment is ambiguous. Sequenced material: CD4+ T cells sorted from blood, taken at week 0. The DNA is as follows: TGTGCCAGCAGCGAGATGAGGGACACTGAAGCTTTCTTT. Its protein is CASSEMRDTEAFF.